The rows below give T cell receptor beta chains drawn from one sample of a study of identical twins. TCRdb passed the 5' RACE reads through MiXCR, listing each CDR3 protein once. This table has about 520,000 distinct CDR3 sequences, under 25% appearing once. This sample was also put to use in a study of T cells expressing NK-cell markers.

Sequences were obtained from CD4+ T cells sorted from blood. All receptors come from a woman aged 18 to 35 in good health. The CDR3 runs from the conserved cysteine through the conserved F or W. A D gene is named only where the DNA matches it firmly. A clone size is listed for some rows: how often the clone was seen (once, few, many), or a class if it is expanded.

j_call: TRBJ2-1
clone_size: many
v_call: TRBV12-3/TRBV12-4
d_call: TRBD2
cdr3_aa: CASSTSAGVPFF
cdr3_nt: TGTGCCAGCAGTACTTCAGCGGGGGTGCCGTTCTTC

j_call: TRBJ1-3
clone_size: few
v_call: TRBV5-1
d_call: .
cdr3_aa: CASSFSGPGNTIYF
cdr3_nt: TGCGCCAGCAGCTTTTCAGGTCCCGGAAACACCATATATTTT

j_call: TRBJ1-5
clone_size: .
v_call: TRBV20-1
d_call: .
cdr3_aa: CSAREQVGNQPQHF
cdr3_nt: TGCAGTGCTAGAGAGCAGGTCGGCAATCAGCCCCAGCATTTT

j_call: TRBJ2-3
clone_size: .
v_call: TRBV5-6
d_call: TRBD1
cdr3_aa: CASSLPGTGATDMQYF
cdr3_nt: TGTGCCAGCAGCTTACCAGGGACAGGGGCTACAGATATGCAGTATTTT

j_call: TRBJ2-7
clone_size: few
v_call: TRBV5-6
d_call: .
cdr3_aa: CASSFQGRFYEQYF
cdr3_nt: TGTGCCAGCAGCTTCCAGGGGCGCTTCTACGAGCAGTACTTC

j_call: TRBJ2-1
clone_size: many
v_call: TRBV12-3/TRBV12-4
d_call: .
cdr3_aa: CASTTGRRNEQFF
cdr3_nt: TGTGCCAGCACTACGGGACGGAGGAATGAGCAGTTCTTC

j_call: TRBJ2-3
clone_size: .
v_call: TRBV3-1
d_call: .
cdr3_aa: CASSHRQGLTDTQYF
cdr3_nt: TGTGCCAGCAGCCATCGACAAGGCCTCACAGATACGCAGTATTTT

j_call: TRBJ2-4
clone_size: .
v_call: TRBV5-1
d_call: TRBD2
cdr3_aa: CASSSSGGNIQYF
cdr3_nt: TGCGCCAGCAGCTCTAGCGGGGGTAACATTCAGTACTTC

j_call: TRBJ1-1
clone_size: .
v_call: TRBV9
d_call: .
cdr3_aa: CASSVDILNTEAFF
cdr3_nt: TGTGCCAGCAGCGTAGATATCTTGAACACTGAAGCTTTCTTT

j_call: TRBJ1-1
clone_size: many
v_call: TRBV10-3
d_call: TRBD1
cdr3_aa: CAIRTGTANTEAFF
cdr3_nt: TGTGCCATCAGGACCGGGACAGCGAACACTGAAGCTTTCTTT

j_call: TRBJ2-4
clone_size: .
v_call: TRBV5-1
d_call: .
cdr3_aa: CASSPTGMGSAKNIQYF
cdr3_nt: TGCGCCAGCAGCCCAACCGGTATGGGGTCGGCCAAAAACATTCAGTACTTC

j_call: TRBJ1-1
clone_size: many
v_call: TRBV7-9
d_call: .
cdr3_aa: CASSLQTETEAFF
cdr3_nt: TGTGCCAGCAGCTTACAGACTGAGACTGAAGCTTTCTTT

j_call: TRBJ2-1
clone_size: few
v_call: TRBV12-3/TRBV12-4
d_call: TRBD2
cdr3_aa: CASSLYASGGDEQFF
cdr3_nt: TGTGCCAGCAGTTTATACGCTAGCGGGGGTGATGAGCAGTTCTTC

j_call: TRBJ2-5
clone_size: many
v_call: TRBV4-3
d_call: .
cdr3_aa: CASSQGRDSTKETQYF
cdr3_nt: TGCGCCAGCAGCCAGGGACGGGACTCCACGAAAGAGACCCAGTACTTC

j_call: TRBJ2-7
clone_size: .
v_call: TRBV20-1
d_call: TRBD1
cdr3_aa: CSAREPRTGRRYEQYF
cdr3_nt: TGCAGTGCTAGAGAGCCGCGGACAGGGCGAAGGTACGAGCAGTACTTC

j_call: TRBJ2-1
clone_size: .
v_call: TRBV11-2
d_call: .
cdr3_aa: CASSFGIGAAYSYNEQFF
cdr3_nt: TGTGCCAGCAGCTTTGGGATCGGGGCAGCCTACTCCTACAATGAGCAGTTCTTC

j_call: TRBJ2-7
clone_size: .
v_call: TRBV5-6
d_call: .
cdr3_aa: CDSSLGSSYEQYF
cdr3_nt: TGTGACAGCAGCTTGGGGAGCTCCTACGAGCAGTACTTC

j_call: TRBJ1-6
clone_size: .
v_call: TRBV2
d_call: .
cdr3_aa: CASKPASSYNSPLHF
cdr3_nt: TGTGCCAGCAAACCCGCAAGCTCCTATAATTCACCCCTCCACTTT

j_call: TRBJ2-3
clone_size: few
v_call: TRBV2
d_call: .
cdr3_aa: CAGRGSTDTQYF
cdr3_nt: TGTGCCGGAAGGGGGTCCACAGATACGCAGTATTTT

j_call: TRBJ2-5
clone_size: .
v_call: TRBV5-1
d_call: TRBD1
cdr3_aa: CASSLPSGTEETQYF
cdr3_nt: TGCGCCAGCAGCTTGCCCTCCGGGACAGAAGAGACCCAGTACTTC